Following are 11 T cell receptor beta chains from one sample sequenced in a study of neurological immune-mediated disorders. TCRdb reprocessed the 5' RACE reads with MiXCR, giving one entry per CDR3 protein. The table lists about 55,000 distinct CDR3 sequences, around 4% of them singletons. Sequenced: PBMCs. These receptors were obtained from a man aged 25 to 45 with multiple sclerosis.

Only a few counts were recorded for this clonotype. A much larger clone sits a single nucleotide away, making a read error possible. This chain joins TRBV9 and TRBJ2-3; D is uncertain. V was pared by 4 bases and J by 4 bases, with 13 bases between. Germline V CDR1 and CDR2: SGDLS, YYNGEE. CDR3 length: 14 residues. The CDR3 here is CASSTHSLPDTQYF. The CDR3 DNA is TGTGCCAGCAGCACCCATAGCCTCCCAGATACGCAGTATTTT.

This clonotype was seen at least ten times. The chain has TRBV29-1 and TRBJ2-1; D unclear. From germline, CDR1 is SQVTM and CDR2 ANQGSEA. The CDR3 is made up of 16 amino acids. Deletions cut 0 bases from V and 5 bases from J, with 17 bases between. The chain's CDR3 is CSVEDSGVSLNNEQFF. CDR3 coding DNA: TGCAGCGTTGAAGATAGTGGAGTTAGCCTTAACAATGAGCAGTTCTTC.

This clonotype was detected only a few times. The chain uses TRBV5-1 and TRBJ2-5; the D gene could be TRBD1 or TRBD2 (5 bases each). Trimming left V 3 bases short and J 4 bases short, with 19 bases between. CDR3 length: 16 residues. CDR1 SGHRS and CDR2 YFSETQ come from the germline V gene. This chain's CDR3 is CASSSRGEVLLETQYF. CDR3 nucleotides: TGCGCCAGCAGCTCGCGAGGGGAAGTATTACTAGAGACCCAGTACTTC.

This clonotype was found many times. The chain joins TRBV6-1 to TRBJ2-7; D is uncertain. Deletions cut 6 bases from V and 3 bases from J, with 9 bases between. Germline values: CDR1 MNHNS, CDR2 SASEGT. This CDR3 has 12 amino acids. Here the CDR3 reads CASSLDIYEQYF. Here the CDR3 DNA reads TGTGCCAGCAGCCTCGACATCTACGAGCAGTACTTC.

This clonotype was seen at least ten times. The CDR3: CASSEGRTGENEQFF. The CDR3 DNA reads TGTGCCAGCAGTGAAGGAAGGACAGGGGAAAATGAGCAGTTCTTC. The chain links TRBV2 to TRBJ2-1; 9 bases map to TRBD1. The CDR3 extends over 15 amino acids. The V gene's germline CDR1 is SNHLY and CDR2 FYNNEI. The V gene end was trimmed by 1 base and the J gene end by 7 bases; junction bases not matched to a gene: 5.

V is TRBV18 and J is TRBJ1-2, with TRBD1 matching over 11 bases. The CDR3 sequence is 18 residues long. CDR1 KGHSH and CDR2 LQKENI come from the germline V gene. The V segment lost 3 bases and the J segment 4 bases; nucleotides outside the gene matches: 13. CDR3 loop: CASSPETRDRGVSYGYTF. The CDR3 nucleotides are TGTGCCAGCTCACCCGAAACCCGGGACAGGGGGGTCAGCTATGGCTACACCTTC.

At least ten counts were recorded for this clonotype. The CDR3 sequence: CSLTQGYGYTF. CDR3 bases: TGCAGTTTGACCCAGGGCTATGGCTACACCTTC. The J gene is TRBJ1-2, the V gene TRBV20-1, with a possible D match to TRBD1 (5 bases). Trimming took 8 bases from V and 4 from J, leaving 11 bases between them. The length of the CDR3 is 11 residues. Germline CDR1 reads DFQATT; CDR2 reads SNEGSKA (reference sequence).

This chain links TRBV12-3 or TRBV12-4 with TRBJ2-3; 8 bases agree with TRBD2. After removal of 5 bases from V and 6 bases from J, the junction contained 7 bases not matched to a gene. The CDR3 sequence is 14 residues long. CDR3 in DNA: TGTGCCAGCAGTCTTTATCGGGGGGGGGATACGCAGTATTTT. Its protein product is CASSLYRGGDTQYF.

At least ten counts were recorded for this clonotype. This chain joins TRBV12-3 or TRBV12-4 and TRBJ2-5; the match to TRBD2 covers 9 bases. Trimming removed 2 bases from V and 0 bases from J; junction bases left unmatched: 10. The CDR3 is 18 amino acids. For the CDR3, the DNA is TGTGCCAGCAGTTTATTTTCCCCTAGCGGGACCTACCAAGAGACCCAGTACTTC. Residues: CASSLFSPSGTYQETQYF.

V is TRBV5-1 and J is TRBJ2-5; no clear D gene. The V end lost 3 bases, the J end lost 4 bases, and 7 bases lay between the germline ends. Per the germline V gene, CDR1 is SGHRS and CDR2 is YFSETQ. This CDR3 is 12 amino acids long. The CDR3 protein is CASSSKAETQYF. The CDR3 DNA reads as TGCGCCAGCAGCTCAAAAGCAGAGACCCAGTACTTC.

This clonotype showed up many times. The CDR3 DNA is TGCGCCAGCAGCTTAGATATTTCCTACGAGCAGTACTTC. This gives the protein CASSLDISYEQYF. The rearrangement links TRBV5-1 to TRBJ2-7, with D unresolved. Trimming shortened V by 2 bases and J by 1 base, and 7 bases separated the two germline ends. The CDR3 runs to 13 residues. CDR1 and CDR2 (germline): SGHRS, YFSETQ.